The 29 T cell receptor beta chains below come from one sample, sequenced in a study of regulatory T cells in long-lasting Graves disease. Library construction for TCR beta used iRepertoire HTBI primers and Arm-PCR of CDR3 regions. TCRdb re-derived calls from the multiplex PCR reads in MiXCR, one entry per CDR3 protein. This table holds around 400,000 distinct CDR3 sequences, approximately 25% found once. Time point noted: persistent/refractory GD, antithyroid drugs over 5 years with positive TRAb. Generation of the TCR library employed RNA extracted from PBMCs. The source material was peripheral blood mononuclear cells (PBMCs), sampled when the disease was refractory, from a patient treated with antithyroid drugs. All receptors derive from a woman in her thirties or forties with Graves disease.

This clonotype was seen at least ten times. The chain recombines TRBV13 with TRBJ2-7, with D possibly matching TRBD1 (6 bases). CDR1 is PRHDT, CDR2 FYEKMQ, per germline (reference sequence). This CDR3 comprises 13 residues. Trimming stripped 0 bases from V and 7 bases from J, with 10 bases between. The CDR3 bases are TGTGCCAGCAGCTTAGGCAGGGGAAGGGAGCAGTACTTC. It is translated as CASSLGRGREQYF.

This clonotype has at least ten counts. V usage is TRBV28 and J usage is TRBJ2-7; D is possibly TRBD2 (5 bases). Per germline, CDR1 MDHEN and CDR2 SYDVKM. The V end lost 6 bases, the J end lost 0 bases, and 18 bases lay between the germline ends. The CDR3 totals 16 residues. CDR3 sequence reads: CASSSPWTQSSYEQYF. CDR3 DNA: TGTGCCAGCAGCTCCCCCTGGACTCAGAGCTCCTACGAGCAGTACTTC.

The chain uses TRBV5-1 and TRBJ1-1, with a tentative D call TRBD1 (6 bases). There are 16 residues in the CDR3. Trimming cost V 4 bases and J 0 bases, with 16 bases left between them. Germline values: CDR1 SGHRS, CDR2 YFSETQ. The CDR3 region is CASSKDSLNMNTEAFF. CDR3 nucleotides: TGCGCCAGCAGCAAGGACAGCCTAAACATGAACACTGAAGCTTTCTTT.

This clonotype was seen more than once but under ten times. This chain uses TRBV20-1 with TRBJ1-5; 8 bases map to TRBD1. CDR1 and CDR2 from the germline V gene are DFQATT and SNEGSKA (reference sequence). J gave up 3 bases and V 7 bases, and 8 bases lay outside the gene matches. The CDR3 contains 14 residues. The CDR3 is CSVPGTGPNQPQHF. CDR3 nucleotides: TGCAGTGTTCCCGGGACAGGTCCCAATCAGCCCCAGCATTTT.

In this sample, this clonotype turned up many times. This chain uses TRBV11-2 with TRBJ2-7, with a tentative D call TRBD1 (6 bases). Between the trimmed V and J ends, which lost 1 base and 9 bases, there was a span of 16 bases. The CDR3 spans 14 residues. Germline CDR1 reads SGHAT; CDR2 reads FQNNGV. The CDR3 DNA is TGTGCCAGCAGCTTAGTTGGGGACAACACTGTGCAGTACTTC. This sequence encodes CASSLVGDNTVQYF.

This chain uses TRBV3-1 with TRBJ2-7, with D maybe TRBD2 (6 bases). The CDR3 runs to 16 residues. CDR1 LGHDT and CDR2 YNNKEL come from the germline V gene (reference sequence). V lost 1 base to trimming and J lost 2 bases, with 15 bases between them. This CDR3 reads CASSQGPGLPTYEQYF. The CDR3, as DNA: TGTGCCAGCAGCCAAGGTCCGGGACTCCCAACCTACGAGCAGTACTTC.

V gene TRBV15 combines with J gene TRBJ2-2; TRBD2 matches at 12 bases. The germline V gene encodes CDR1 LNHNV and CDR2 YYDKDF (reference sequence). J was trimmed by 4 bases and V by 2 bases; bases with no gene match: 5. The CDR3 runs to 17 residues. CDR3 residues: CATSRLGLAGFTGELFF. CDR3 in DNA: TGTGCCACCAGCAGACTGGGACTAGCGGGCTTCACCGGGGAGCTGTTTTTT.

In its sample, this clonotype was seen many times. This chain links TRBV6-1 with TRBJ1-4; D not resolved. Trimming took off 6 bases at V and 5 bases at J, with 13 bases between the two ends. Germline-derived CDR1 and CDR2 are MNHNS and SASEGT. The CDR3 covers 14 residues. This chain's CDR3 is CASRLARNNEKLFF. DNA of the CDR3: TGTGCCAGCAGGTTGGCCAGGAACAATGAAAAACTGTTTTTT.

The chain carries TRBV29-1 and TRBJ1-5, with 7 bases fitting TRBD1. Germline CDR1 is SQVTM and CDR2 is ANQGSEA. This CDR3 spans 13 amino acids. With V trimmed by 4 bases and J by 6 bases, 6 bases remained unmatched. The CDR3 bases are TGCAGCGTTGTGGGGACAGAGGGTCAGCCCCAGCATTTT. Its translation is CSVVGTEGQPQHF. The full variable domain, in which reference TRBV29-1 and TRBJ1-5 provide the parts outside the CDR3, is SAVISQKPSRDICQRGTSLTIQCQVDSQVTMMFWYRQQPGQSLTLIATANQGSEATYESGFVIDKFPISRPNLTFSTLTVSNMSPEDSSIYLCSVVGTEGQPQHFGDGTRLSIL.

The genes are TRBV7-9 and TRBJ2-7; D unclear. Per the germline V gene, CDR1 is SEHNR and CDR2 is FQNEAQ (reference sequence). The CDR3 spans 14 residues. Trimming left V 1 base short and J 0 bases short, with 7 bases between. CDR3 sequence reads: CASSLGPGSYEQYF. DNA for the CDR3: TGTGCCAGCAGCTTAGGCCCAGGCTCCTACGAGCAGTACTTC.

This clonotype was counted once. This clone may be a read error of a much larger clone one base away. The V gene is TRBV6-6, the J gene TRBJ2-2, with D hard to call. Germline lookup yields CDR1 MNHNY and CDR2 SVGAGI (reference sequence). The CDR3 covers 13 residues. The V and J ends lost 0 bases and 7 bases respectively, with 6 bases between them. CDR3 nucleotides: TGTGCCAGCAGTTACTCGTTTTTCGGGGAGCTGTTTTTT. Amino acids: CASSYSFFGELFF.

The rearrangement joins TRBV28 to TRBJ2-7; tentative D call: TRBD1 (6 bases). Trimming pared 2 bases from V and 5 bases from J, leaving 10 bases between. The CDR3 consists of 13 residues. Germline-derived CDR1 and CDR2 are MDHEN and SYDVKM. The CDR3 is CASSLSRGNEQYF. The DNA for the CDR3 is TGTGCCAGCAGTTTAAGCAGGGGAAACGAGCAGTACTTC. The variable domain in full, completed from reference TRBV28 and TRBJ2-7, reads DVKVTQSSRYLVKRTGEKVFLECVQDMDHENMFWYRQDPGLGLRLIYFSYDVKMKEKGDIPEGYSVSREKKERFSLILESASTNQTSMYLCASSLSRGNEQYFGPGTRLTVT.

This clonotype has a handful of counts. CDR3: CASSLPTSGRALAKNIQYF. The CDR3 DNA is TGCGCCAGCAGCTTGCCTACTAGCGGGAGGGCCCTAGCCAAAAACATTCAGTACTTC. V is TRBV5-1 and J is TRBJ2-4; 13 nucleotides match TRBD2. Germline V lookup: CDR1 SGHRS, CDR2 YFSETQ. Germline trimming cut 1 base from V and 0 bases from J; bases unmatched to any gene: 7. The CDR3 length is 19 residues.

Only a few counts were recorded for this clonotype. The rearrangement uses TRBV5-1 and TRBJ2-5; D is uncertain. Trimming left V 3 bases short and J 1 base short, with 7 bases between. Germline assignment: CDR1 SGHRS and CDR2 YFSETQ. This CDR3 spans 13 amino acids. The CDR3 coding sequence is TGCGCCAGCAGCTATGACTCCCAAGAGACCCAGTACTTC. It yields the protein CASSYDSQETQYF. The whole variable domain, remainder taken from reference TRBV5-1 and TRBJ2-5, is KAGVTQTPRYLIKTRGQQVTLSCSPISGHRSVSWYQQTPGQGLQFLFEYFSETQRNKGNFPGRFSGRQFSNSRSEMNVSTLELGDSALYLCASSYDSQETQYFGPGTRLLVL.

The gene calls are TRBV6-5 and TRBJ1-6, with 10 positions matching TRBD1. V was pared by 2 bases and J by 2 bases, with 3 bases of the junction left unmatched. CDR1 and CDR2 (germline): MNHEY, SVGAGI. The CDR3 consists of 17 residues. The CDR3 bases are TGTGCCAGCAGTTACGACAGGGGGCCAGCCTATAATTCACCCCTCCACTTT. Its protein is CASSYDRGPAYNSPLHF.

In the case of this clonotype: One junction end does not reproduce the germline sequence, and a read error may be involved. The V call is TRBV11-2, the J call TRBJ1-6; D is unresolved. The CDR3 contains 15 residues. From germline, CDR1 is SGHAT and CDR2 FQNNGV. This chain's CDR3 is CASSIDRGHNSPLHF. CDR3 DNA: TGTGCCAGCAGCATAGACCGAGGCCATAATTCACCCCTCCACTTT.

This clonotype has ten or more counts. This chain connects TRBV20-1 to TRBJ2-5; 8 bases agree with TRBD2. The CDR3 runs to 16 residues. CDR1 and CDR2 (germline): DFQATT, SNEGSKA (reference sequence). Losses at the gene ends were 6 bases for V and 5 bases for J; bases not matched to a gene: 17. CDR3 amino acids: CSAALAGRKRGETQYF. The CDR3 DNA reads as TGCAGTGCCGCCTTAGCGGGACGCAAGAGGGGGGAGACCCAGTACTTC.

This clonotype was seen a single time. DNA of the CDR3: TGTGCCAGCAGTTCCCCGGGACTAGCGAATGAGCAGTTCTTC. Amino acids: CASSSPGLANEQFF. The chain joins TRBV28 to TRBJ2-1; the match to TRBD2 covers 10 bases. Germline-derived CDR1 and CDR2 are MDHEN and SYDVKM. The CDR3 has 14 residues. With V trimmed by 4 bases and J by 7 bases, 4 bases remained unmatched.

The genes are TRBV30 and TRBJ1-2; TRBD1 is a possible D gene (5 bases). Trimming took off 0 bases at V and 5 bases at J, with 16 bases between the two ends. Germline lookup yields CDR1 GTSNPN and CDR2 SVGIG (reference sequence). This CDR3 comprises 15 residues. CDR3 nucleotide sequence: TGTGCCTGGAGTGTTGGTCAGGGAAGGCGATATGGCTACACCTTC. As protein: CAWSVGQGRRYGYTF. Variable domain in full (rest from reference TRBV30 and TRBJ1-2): SQTIHQWPATLVQPVGSPLSLECTVEGTSNPNLYWYRQAAGRGLQLLFYSVGIGQISSEVPQNLSASRPQDRQFILSSKKLLLSDSGFYLCAWSVGQGRRYGYTFGSGTRLTVV.

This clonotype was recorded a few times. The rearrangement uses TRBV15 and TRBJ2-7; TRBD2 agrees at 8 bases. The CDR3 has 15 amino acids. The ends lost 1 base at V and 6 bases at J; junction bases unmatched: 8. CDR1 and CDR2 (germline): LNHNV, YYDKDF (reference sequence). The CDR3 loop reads CATSRGGAGDVEQYF. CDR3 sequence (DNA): TGTGCCACCAGCAGAGGTGGAGCGGGAGATGTCGAGCAGTACTTC.

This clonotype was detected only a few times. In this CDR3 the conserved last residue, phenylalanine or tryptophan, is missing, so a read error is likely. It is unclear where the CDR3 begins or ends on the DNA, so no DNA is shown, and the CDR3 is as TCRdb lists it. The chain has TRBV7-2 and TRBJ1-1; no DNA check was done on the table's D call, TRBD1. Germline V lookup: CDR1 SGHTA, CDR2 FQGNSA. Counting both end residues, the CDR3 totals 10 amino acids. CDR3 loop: CASSLARGES.

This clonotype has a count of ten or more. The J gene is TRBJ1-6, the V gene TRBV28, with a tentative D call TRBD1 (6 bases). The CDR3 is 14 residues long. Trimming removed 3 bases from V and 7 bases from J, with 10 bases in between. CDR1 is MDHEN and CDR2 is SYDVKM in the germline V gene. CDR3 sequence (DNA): TGTGCCAGCAGTTTGGGGGGGCCGAATTCACCCCTCCACTTT. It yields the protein CASSLGGPNSPLHF.

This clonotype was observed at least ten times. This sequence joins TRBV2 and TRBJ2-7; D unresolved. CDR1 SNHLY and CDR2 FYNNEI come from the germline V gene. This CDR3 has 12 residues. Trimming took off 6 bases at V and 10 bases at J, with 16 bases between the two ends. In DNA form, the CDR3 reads TGTGCCAGCAGAGTGAGAATGGTAGATCAGTACTTC. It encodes CASRVRMVDQYF.

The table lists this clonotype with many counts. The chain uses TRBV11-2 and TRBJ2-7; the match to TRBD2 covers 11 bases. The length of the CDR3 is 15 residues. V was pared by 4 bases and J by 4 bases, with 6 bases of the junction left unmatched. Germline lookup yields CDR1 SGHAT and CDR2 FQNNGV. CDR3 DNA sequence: TGTGCCAGCAGCTGGGGACTAGCGGAAGGATACGAGCAGTACTTC. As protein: CASSWGLAEGYEQYF.

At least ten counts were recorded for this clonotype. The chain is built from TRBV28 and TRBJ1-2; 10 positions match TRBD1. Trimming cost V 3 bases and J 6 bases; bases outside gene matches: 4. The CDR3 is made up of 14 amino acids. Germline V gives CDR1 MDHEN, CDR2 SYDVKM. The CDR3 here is CASSFPGTGDGYTF. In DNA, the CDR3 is TGTGCCAGCAGTTTTCCCGGGACAGGGGATGGCTACACCTTC.

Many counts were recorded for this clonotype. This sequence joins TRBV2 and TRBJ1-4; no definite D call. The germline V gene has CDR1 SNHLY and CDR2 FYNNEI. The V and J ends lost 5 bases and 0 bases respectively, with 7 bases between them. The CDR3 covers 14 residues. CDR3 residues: CASSKPATNEKLFF. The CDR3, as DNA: TGTGCCAGCAGTAAGCCTGCAACTAATGAAAAACTGTTTTTT.

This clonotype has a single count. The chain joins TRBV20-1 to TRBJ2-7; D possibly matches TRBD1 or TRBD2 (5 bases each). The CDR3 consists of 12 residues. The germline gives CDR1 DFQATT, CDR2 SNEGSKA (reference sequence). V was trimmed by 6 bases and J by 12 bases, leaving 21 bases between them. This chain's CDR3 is CSALENGGRPYF. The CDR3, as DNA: TGCAGTGCCCTCGAGAATGGGGGACGGCCGTACTTC.

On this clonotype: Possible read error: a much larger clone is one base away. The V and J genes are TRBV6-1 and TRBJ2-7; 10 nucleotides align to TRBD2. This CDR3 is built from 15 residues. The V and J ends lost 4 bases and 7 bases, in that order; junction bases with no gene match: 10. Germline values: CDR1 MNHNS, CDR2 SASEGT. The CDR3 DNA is TGTGCCAGCAGTGTAACTAGCGGGGCCTGGGGAGAGCAGTACTTC. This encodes CASSVTSGAWGEQYF.

CDR3 sequence: CASSGDRNEQFF. In nucleotides, the CDR3 is TGTGCCAGCAGCGGGGACAGGAATGAGCAGTTCTTC. This chain joins TRBV9 and TRBJ2-1; TRBD1 matches 8 bases. The germline gives CDR1 SGDLS, CDR2 YYNGEE. This CDR3 is 12 amino acids long. J gave up 7 bases and V 3 bases, and 0 bases lay outside the gene matches.